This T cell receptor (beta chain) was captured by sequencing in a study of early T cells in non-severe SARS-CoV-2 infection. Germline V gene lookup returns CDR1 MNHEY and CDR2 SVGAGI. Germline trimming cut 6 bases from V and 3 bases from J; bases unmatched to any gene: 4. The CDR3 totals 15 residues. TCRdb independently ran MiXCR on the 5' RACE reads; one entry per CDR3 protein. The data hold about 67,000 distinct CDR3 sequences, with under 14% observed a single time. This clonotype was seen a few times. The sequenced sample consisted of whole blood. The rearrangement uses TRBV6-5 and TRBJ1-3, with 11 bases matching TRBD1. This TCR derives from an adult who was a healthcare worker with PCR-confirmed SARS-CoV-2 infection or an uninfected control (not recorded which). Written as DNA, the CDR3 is TGTGCCAGCAGGACCGGGACAGGGGGTGGAAACACCATATATTTT. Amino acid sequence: CASRTGTGGGNTIYF.